One sample yielded the 26 T cell receptor beta chains listed below, sequenced in a study of T cells after yellow fever vaccination (dated by TCRdb to between 2017 and 2020). Library creation used 5' RACE. TCRdb names Illumina NovaSeq 6000 as the instrument used. The public reads were reprocessed in TCRdb via fastp at Q25 and MiXCR, keeping in-frame beta chains. Records with the same CDR3 protein are collapsed into one entry carrying the most frequent genes and DNA. This sample holds about 330,000 distinct CDR3 sequences; over 3.5% were observed only once. The ten largest clones take up 20% to 25% of the sample. The treatment or condition label, read with the paper, signifies: live attenuated yellow fever vaccine strain. The sample consisted of PBMCs, taken 5 days after the yellow fever booster vaccination. The receptor set was obtained from a man between 18 and 35 years old who received the YFV17D yellow fever vaccine.

This clonotype was recorded a few times. The V and J genes are TRBV10-3 and TRBJ2-5, with D possibly being TRBD2 (5 bases). The CDR3 is 15 amino acids. The ends were cut back, 0 bases at V and 2 bases at J, with 10 bases in the middle. Germline CDR1 is ENHRY and CDR2 is SYGVKD. The DNA of the CDR3 is TGTGCCATCAGTGAGTCAACGGGATCACAAGAGACCCAGTACTTC. It encodes CAISESTGSQETQYF.

There are many counts of this clonotype. J is TRBJ2-7 and V is TRBV6-2 or TRBV6-3; 10 nucleotides match TRBD1. The CDR3 has 15 amino acids. J lost 2 bases, V lost 6 bases, and 7 bases had no gene match. Germline-derived CDR1 and CDR2 are MNHEY and SVGEGT. This CDR3 is CASRPAGTGAYEQYV. CDR3 in DNA: TGTGCCAGCAGGCCGGCCGGGACAGGGGCCTACGAGCAGTACGTC.

CDR3 nucleotide sequence: TGCGCCAGCAGCCAAGATCCGGGACTAGGGGTCACAGATACGCAGTATTTT. It is translated as CASSQDPGLGVTDTQYF. The gene calls are TRBV4-1 and TRBJ2-3; TRBD2 matches 8 bases. The CDR3 runs to 17 residues. Trimming removed 0 bases from V and 2 bases from J; junction bases left unmatched: 7. Germline V gene data show CDR1 as MGHRA and CDR2 as YSYEKL.

This clonotype was observed a handful of times. This chain joins TRBV10-3 and TRBJ1-1, with a possible D match to TRBD1 (5 bases). V lost 4 bases to trimming and J lost 1 base, with 10 bases between them. The CDR3 totals 14 residues. The V gene's germline CDR1 is ENHRY and CDR2 SYGVKD. CDR3 sequence (DNA): TGTGCCATCAGTGGGGGACGAGAGAACACTGAAGCTTTCTTT. Translation gives CAISGGRENTEAFF.

The table lists this clonotype with many counts. The chain employs TRBV15 and TRBJ2-2, with 11 bases aligning to TRBD2. Germline lookup yields CDR1 LNHNV and CDR2 YYDKDF (reference sequence). V was pared by 2 bases and J by 4 bases, with 6 bases of the junction left unmatched. CDR3 length: 17 residues. The CDR3 bases are TGTGCCACCAGCAGACTAGCGGGGGGCTCCGGCACCGGGGAGCTGTTTTTT. This sequence encodes CATSRLAGGSGTGELFF.

The chain uses TRBV5-5 and TRBJ2-7; TRBD1 aligns across 8 bases. Trimming removed 6 bases from V and 3 bases from J; junction bases left unmatched: 8. Germline V CDR1 and CDR2: SGHKS, YYEKEE (reference sequence). The CDR3 spans 14 residues. CDR3 loop: CASTRTGIVYEQYF. In DNA form, the CDR3 reads TGTGCCAGCACCCGGACAGGGATCGTCTACGAGCAGTACTTC. The variable domain in full, with the rest retrieved from reference TRBV5-5 and TRBJ2-7, is DAGVTQSPTHLIKTRGQQVTLRCSPISGHKSVSWYQQVLGQGPQFIFQYYEKEERGRGNFPDRFSARQFPNYSSELNVNALLLGDSALYLCASTRTGIVYEQYFGPGTRLTVT.

The rearrangement uses TRBV5-1 and TRBJ2-5; D may correspond to TRBD1 or TRBD2 (5 bases each). Trimming cost V 4 bases and J 4 bases, with 14 bases left between them. This CDR3 spans 14 amino acids. Germline CDR1 reads SGHRS; CDR2 reads YFSETQ. This CDR3 is CASSVVRGLETQYF. CDR3 coding DNA: TGCGCCAGCAGCGTTGTCCGGGGCCTAGAGACCCAGTACTTC.

V usage is TRBV5-1 and J usage is TRBJ2-3; 11 bases are a match to TRBD2. Trimming took 3 bases from V and 2 from J; bases not matched to a gene: 8. Per germline, CDR1 SGHRS and CDR2 YFSETQ. The CDR3 is made up of 17 amino acids. The DNA for the CDR3 is TGCGCCAGCAGCTCCGGAGTAGCGGGGGGGGTCACAGATACGCAGTATTTT. Amino acids: CASSSGVAGGVTDTQYF.

The V and J genes are TRBV5-1 and TRBJ1-2, with 10 bases that match TRBD1. V shed 0 bases, J shed 3 bases, and the junction held 5 bases outside the gene matches. The CDR3 is 16 residues long. Germline CDR1 and CDR2: SGHRS and YFSETQ. The CDR3: CASSLVWDRGDYGYTF. CDR3 nucleotides: TGCGCCAGCAGCTTGGTATGGGACAGGGGTGACTATGGCTACACCTTC.

This clonotype was detected only a few times. J is TRBJ2-1 and V is TRBV10-3, with D tentatively TRBD2 (6 bases). This CDR3 has 13 amino acids. Germline V gene data show CDR1 as ENHRY and CDR2 as SYGVKD. V shed 2 bases and J shed 7 bases, with 9 bases lying between them. DNA for the CDR3: TGTGCCATCAGTGAGGCAGGGAGGAATGAGCAGTTCTTC. Amino acids: CAISEAGRNEQFF.

This clonotype showed up many times. V and J are TRBV7-2 and TRBJ2-1; D unresolved. Germline assignment: CDR1 SGHTA and CDR2 FQGNSA. V gave up 2 bases and J gave up 5 bases, with 4 bases separating them. This CDR3 region has 12 residues. The CDR3 coding sequence is TGTGCCAGCAGCTTATTCAACAATGAGCAGTTCTTC. Its protein is CASSLFNNEQFF.

Here the CDR3 reads CASSFTGQGYYEQYF. The CDR3 bases are TGCGCCAGCAGCTTCACGGGACAGGGTTACTACGAGCAGTACTTC. V and J are TRBV5-1 and TRBJ2-7, with TRBD1 identical over 9 bases. Unmatched junction bases numbered 6, after V lost 2 bases and J lost 3 bases. CDR1 and CDR2 from the germline V gene are SGHRS and YFSETQ. This CDR3 is built from 15 residues.

This clonotype was observed a handful of times. The chain links TRBV20-1 to TRBJ1-1, with TRBD1 as a possible D gene (5 bases). Germline values: CDR1 DFQATT, CDR2 SNEGSKA (reference sequence). CDR3 length: 14 residues. Trimming removed 4 bases from V and 0 bases from J, with 12 bases in between. The CDR3 spells CSAKWAGLNTEAFF. The CDR3 region has the DNA TGCAGTGCTAAATGGGCAGGGTTGAACACTGAAGCTTTCTTT.

This clonotype came up a few times. CDR3 DNA sequence: TGCAGTGCCAAACGGCAAAAAAGGGGGGGCGGTAATCAGCCCCAGCATTTT. Amino acid sequence: CSAKRQKRGGGNQPQHF. The chain links TRBV20-1 to TRBJ1-5; D may be TRBD1 (6 bases). The CDR3 is 17 amino acids. Trimming pared 6 bases from V and 4 bases from J, leaving 25 bases between. From germline, CDR1 is DFQATT and CDR2 SNEGSKA (reference sequence).

Ten or more counts support this clonotype. V and J are TRBV5-1 and TRBJ2-3; perhaps TRBD2 as D (6 bases). There are 15 residues in the CDR3. CDR1 SGHRS and CDR2 YFSETQ come from the germline V gene. The V gene lost 4 bases and the J gene lost 0 bases, with 12 bases spanning the gap. CDR3 sequence (DNA): TGCGCCAGCAGCCCGGGGGTTGATAGCACAGATACGCAGTATTTT. It encodes CASSPGVDSTDTQYF.

This clonotype was seen more than once but under ten times. The chain carries TRBV7-2 and TRBJ1-1, with 7 bases lining up with TRBD1. The CDR3 consists of 16 residues. Germline CDR1 SGHTA, CDR2 FQGNSA. V lost 5 bases to trimming and J lost 1 base; unmatched junction nucleotides: 10. The CDR3 DNA reads TGTGCCAGCAGCCCCGGGGCAGGGGGGCGGAACACTGAAGCTTTCTTT. Translation: CASSPGAGGRNTEAFF.

This clonotype came up a few times. The rearrangement joins TRBV4-3 to TRBJ2-4; D unresolved. Germline CDR1 reads LGHNA; CDR2 reads YSLEER. CDR3 size: 15 residues. The germline V and J ends were trimmed by 3 bases and 0 bases, with 9 bases remaining between them. Here the CDR3 reads CASSHGQLAKNIQYF. The CDR3 region has the DNA TGCGCCAGCAGCCACGGGCAACTAGCCAAAAACATTCAGTACTTC.

This clonotype showed up just a few times. The rearrangement uses TRBV11-2 and TRBJ2-1; D is undetermined. The germline V gene encodes CDR1 SGHAT and CDR2 FQNNGV. The CDR3 totals 13 residues. Between the trimmed V and J ends, which lost 5 bases and 4 bases, there was a span of 9 bases. CDR3 protein: CASSGDIYNEQFF. As DNA, the CDR3 is TGTGCCAGCAGCGGTGACATTTACAATGAGCAGTTCTTC.

V gene TRBV7-8 combines with J gene TRBJ1-1; a weak D match, TRBD1 (5 bases). The V gene's germline CDR1 is SGHVS and CDR2 FQNEAQ. This CDR3 comprises 15 residues. V was clipped by 6 bases and J by 0 bases, with 14 bases between them. The CDR3 spells CASSTTGVMNTEAFF. The DNA of the CDR3 is TGTGCCAGCAGTACCACGGGGGTCATGAACACTGAAGCTTTCTTT.

In this sample, this clonotype turned up a few times. The rearrangement links TRBV15 to TRBJ1-4; D is unresolved. The CDR3 runs to 14 residues. Per germline, CDR1 LNHNV and CDR2 YYDKDF (reference sequence). Trimming took off 7 bases at V and 8 bases at J, with 17 bases between the two ends. Written as DNA, the CDR3 is TGTGCCACCACTTCAGACGGCCCCTGGGAAAAACTGTTTTTT. It yields the protein CATTSDGPWEKLFF.

The chain carries TRBV19 and TRBJ2-2; no reliable D call. The CDR3 runs to 14 residues. V was cut by 1 base and J by 5 bases, with 8 bases left in between. Germline loops: CDR1 LNHDA, CDR2 SQIVND (reference sequence). The CDR3 region is CASSIVVVTGELFF. The CDR3 bases are TGTGCCAGTAGTATAGTAGTGGTGACCGGGGAGCTGTTTTTT.

J is TRBJ1-5 and V is TRBV12-5; no definite D call. The CDR3 is made up of 17 amino acids. Per the germline V gene, CDR1 is LGHNT and CDR2 is FRNRAP. V shed 2 bases and J shed 2 bases, with 16 bases lying between them. The DNA for the CDR3 is TGTGCTAGTGGTTTGCCCCCGGTGGGTGATGGCAATCAGCCCCAGCATTTT. Translating gives CASGLPPVGDGNQPQHF.

This clonotype has a handful of counts. This chain joins TRBV5-1 and TRBJ2-7; D gene ambiguous. Germline lookup yields CDR1 SGHRS and CDR2 YFSETQ. Deletions cut 3 bases from V and 2 bases from J, with 12 bases between. The CDR3 consists of 14 residues. The CDR3 here is CASSSGGPAYEQYF. The CDR3 nucleotides read TGCGCCAGCAGCTCGGGTGGGCCCGCCTACGAGCAGTACTTC.

This clonotype appeared a few times. The chain joins TRBV5-1 to TRBJ2-3, with D perhaps TRBD1 (6 bases). Between the trimmed V and J ends, which lost 2 bases and 2 bases, there was a span of 15 bases. In germline, CDR1 is SGHRS, CDR2 YFSETQ. The CDR3 has 16 amino acids. In nucleotides, the CDR3 is TGCGCCAGCAGCTTAGCCCCAGGGGCCATCACAGATACGCAGTATTTT. The encoded protein is CASSLAPGAITDTQYF.

This clonotype was seen ten or more times. This sequence joins TRBV5-1 and TRBJ2-7; D is uncertain. Germline V gene data show CDR1 as SGHRS and CDR2 as YFSETQ. The CDR3 runs 15 residues. V was cut by 5 bases and J by 0 bases, with 15 bases left in between. The CDR3 spells CASRKPDRPSYEQYF. CDR3 DNA sequence: TGCGCCAGCAGAAAACCGGACCGACCCTCCTACGAGCAGTACTTC.

This clonotype was found a few times. V is TRBV7-2 and J is TRBJ1-6, with D possibly matching TRBD1 (5 bases). This CDR3 has 15 residues. Germline lookup yields CDR1 SGHTA and CDR2 FQGNSA. V lost 0 bases and J 7 bases, leaving 10 bases between the germline ends. DNA of the CDR3: TGTGCCAGCAGCTTAGCAGGGGCAGAAAATTCACCCCTCCACTTT. Its protein product is CASSLAGAENSPLHF.